Below are 5 T cell receptor beta chains sequenced from a single sample in a study of blood T cells in healthy people across ages (dated by TCRdb to between 2015 and 2016). The library was prepared using 5' RACE. These reads were obtained on an Illumina HiSeq 2500. A second PCR of 7 to 11 cycles was run with a J-beta primer mix and a sample-barcoded 5' primer. TCRdb trimmed the raw reads at Q25, called clones with MiXCR and kept productive beta chains. For every CDR3 protein sequence, its rows merge into one entry that carries the most common genes and DNA. This sample gives some 800,000 distinct CDR3 sequences in total; about 25% of them show up just once. The ten largest clones take up under 4.5% of the sample. The same sample was also used in a study of T cells of mothers and their children.

The material sequenced was blood. The source of these receptors is a boy under 18 in good health.

This clonotype occurred a few times. The J gene is TRBJ2-1, the V gene TRBV29-1, with 14 bases matching TRBD2. V was clipped by 8 bases and J by 3 bases; unmatched bases: 9. The CDR3 consists of 16 residues. CDR1 and CDR2 from the germline V gene are SQVTM and ANQGSEA. The CDR3 DNA sequence: TGCAGCCATCTAGGGACTAGCGGGAGAGGCTACAATGAGCAGTTCTTC. Protein sequence: CSHLGTSGRGYNEQFF.

This clonotype was counted only a few times. The chain combines TRBV7-2 with TRBJ2-5; TRBD1 aligns across 7 bases. CDR1 is SGHTA and CDR2 is FQGNSA in the germline V gene. V gave up 2 bases and J gave up 2 bases; unmatched junction bases: 5. This CDR3 contains 15 residues. CDR3 sequence (DNA): TGTGCCAGCAGCTTAAGCAGGGGGAATCAAGAGACCCAGTACTTC. Encoded protein: CASSLSRGNQETQYF.

This clonotype was recorded a few times. The V and J genes are TRBV5-1 and TRBJ2-5; 7 bases align to TRBD1. The end of the DNA is better explained by TRBJ2-7, so the J call may be wrong. Germline-derived CDR1 and CDR2 are SGHRS and YFSETQ. The CDR3 extends over 15 amino acids. The CDR3 sequence: CASSPGQTGSYEQYF. In DNA form, the CDR3 reads TGCGCCAGCAGCCCGGGACAGACGGGCTCCTACGAGCAGTACTTC.

This clonotype occurred a few times. The genes are TRBV12-3 or TRBV12-4 and TRBJ2-5; TRBD1 matches at 8 bases. TRBJ2-1 matches the DNA end more closely, so the J call is doubtful. The CDR3 runs to 14 residues. Written as DNA, the CDR3 is TGTGCCAGCAGTTTTATCCAGGGGGCGGGTGAGCAGTTCTTC. Translating it yields CASSFIQGAGEQFF.

This clonotype was counted a few times. The chain employs TRBV4-2 and TRBJ1-2; a weak D match, TRBD1 (6 bases). Germline loops: CDR1 LGHNA, CDR2 YNFKEQ. Trimming took off 0 bases at V and 1 base at J, with 15 bases between the two ends. The CDR3 spans 17 residues. This CDR3 is CASSQDLVGASNYGYTF. The CDR3 DNA is TGTGCCAGCAGCCAAGATTTGGTGGGGGCTAGTAACTATGGCTACACCTTC.